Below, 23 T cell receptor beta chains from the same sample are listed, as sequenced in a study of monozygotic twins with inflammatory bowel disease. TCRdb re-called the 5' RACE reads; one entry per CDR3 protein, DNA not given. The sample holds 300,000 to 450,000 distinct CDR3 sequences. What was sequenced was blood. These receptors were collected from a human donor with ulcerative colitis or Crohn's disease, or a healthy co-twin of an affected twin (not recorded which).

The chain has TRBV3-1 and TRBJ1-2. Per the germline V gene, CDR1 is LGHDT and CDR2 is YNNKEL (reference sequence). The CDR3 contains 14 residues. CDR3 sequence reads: CASRLDKVSYGYTF.

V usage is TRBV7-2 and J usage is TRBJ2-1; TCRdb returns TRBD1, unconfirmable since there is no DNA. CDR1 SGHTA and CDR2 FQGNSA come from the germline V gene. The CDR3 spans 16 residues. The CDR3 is CASSLAPGRSYNEQFF.

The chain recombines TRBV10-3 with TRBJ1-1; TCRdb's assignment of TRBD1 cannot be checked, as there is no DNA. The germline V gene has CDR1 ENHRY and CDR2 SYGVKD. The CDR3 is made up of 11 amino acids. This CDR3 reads CAVGDTDAAFF.

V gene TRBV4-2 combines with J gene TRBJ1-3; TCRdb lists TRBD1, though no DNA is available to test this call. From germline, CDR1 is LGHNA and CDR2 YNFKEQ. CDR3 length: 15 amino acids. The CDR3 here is CASSQDRGTADTIYF.

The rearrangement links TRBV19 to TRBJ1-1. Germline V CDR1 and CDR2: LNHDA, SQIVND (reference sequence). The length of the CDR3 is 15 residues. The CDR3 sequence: CASSIGGVSNTEAFF.

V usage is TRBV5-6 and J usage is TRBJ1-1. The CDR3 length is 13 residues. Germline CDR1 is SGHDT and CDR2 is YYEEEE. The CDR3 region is CASSYTRATEAFF.

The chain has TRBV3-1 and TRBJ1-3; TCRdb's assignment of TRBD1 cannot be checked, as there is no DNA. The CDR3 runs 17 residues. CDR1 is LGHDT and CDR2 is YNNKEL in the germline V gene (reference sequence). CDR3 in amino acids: CASSSRDRTVSGNTIYF.

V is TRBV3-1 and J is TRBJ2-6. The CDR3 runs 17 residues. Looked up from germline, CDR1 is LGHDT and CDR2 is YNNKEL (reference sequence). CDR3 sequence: CASSQSSYRAGANVLTF.

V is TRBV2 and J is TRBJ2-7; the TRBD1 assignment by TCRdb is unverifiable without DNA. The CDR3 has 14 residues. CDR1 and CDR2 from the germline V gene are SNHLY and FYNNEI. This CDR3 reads CASRTGTYTYEQYF.

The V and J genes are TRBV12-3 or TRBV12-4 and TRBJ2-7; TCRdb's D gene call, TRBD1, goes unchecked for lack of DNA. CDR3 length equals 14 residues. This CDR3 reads CASSATGAQYEQYF.

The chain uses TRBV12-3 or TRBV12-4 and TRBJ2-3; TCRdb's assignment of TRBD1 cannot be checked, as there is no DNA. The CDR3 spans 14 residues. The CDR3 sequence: CASTRGGVTDTQYF.

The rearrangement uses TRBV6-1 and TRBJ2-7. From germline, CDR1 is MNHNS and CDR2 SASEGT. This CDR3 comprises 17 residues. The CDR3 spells CASSEFTAGELPYEQYF.

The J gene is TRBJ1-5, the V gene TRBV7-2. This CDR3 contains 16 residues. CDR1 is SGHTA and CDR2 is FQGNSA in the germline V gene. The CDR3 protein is CASSSSGWGNNQPQHF. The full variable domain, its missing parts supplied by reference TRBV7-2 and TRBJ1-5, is GAGVSQSPSNKVTEKGKDVELRCDPISGHTALYWYRQSLGQGLEFLIYFQGNSAPDKSGLPSDRFSAERTGGSVSTLTIQRTQQEDSAVYLCASSSSGWGNNQPQHFGDGTRLSIL.

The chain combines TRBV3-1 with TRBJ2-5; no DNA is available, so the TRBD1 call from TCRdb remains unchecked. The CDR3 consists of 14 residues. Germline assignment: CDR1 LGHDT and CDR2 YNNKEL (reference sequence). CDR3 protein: CASSQDRPVETQYF.

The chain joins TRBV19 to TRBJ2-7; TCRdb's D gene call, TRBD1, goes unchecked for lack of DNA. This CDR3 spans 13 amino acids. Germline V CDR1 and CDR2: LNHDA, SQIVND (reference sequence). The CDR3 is CASKGAGEMEQYF.

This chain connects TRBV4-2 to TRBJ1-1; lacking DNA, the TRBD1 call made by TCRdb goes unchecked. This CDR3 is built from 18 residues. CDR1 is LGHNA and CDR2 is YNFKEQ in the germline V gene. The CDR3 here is CASSQEGGYPSLDTEAFF.

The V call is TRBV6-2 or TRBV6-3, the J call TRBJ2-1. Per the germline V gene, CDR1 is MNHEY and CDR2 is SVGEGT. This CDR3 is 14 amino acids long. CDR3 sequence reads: CASTSYSPNNEQFF.

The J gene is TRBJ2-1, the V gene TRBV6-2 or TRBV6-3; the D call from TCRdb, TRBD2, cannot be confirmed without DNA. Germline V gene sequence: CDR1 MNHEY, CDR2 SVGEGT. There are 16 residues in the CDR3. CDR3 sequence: CASSYGPRDYGNEQFF.

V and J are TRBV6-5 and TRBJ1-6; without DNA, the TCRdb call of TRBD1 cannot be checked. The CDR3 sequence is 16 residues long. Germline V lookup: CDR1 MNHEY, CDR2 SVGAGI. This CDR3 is CASSYSPVGYNSPLHF.

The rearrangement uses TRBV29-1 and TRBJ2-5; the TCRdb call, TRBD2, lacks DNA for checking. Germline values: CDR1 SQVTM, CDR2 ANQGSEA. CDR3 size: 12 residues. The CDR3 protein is CSVEKAGETQYF.

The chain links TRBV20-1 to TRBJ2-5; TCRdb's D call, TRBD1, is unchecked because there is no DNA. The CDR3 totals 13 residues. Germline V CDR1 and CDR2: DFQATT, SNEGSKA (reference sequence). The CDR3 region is CSAGGRYQETQYF.

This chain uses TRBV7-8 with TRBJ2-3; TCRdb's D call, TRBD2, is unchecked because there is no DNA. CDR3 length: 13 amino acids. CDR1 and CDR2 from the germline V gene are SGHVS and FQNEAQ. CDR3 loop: CASSRRETDTQYF.

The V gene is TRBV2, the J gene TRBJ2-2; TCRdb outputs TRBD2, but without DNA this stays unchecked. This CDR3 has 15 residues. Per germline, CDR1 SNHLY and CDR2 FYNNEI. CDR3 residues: CASSGTSGHTGELFF.